This is a list of T cell receptor beta chains from one sample in a study of cytomegalovirus exposure and HLA in healthy donors. Here immunoSEQ multiplex PCR was the method, and the copy in TCRdb shows in-frame clones only, minus some. Of some 160,000 clones listed, approximately 80% are singletons. The source material was PBMCs. The receptors originated from a woman aged 40-49 years in good health and CMV-seropositive. The CDR3 runs from the conserved cysteine through the conserved F or W. The D gene is left open where the match is weak.

j_gene	d_gene	v_gene	CDR3aa
TRBJ2-3	TRBD2	TRBV7-9	CASSLELAGLARTDTQYF
TRBJ2-5	NA	TRBV27	CASSLSAGTGETQYF
TRBJ2-3	NA	TRBV10-3	CAISENPQADTQYF
TRBJ2-5	TRBD2	TRBV7-2	CASSLYSGGAEETQYF
TRBJ2-7	NA	TRBV27	CASSPTTSGEQYF
TRBJ2-7	TRBD1	TRBV7-7	CATGTGFFYEQYF
TRBJ1-2	TRBD1	TRBV5-7	CASRLVLRDRINGYTF
TRBJ1-1	TRBD1	TRBV6-1	CATKQGPEAFF
TRBJ1-6	NA	TRBV19	CASSIGPRGAGSPLHF
TRBJ1-3	TRBD1	TRBV19	CASGDRGPGNTIYF
TRBJ1-1	NA	TRBV6-5	CASRPLTVNTEAFF
TRBJ2-1	TRBD2	TRBV2	CASTRGGLAGGNEQFF
TRBJ2-7	NA	TRBV27	CASSAGGYEQYF
TRBJ2-5	NA	TRBV19	CASSPTGFGETQYF
TRBJ1-6	TRBD1	TRBV9	CASSAQGTVNSPLHF
TRBJ2-1	NA	TRBV18	CASSPRLGDEESSYNEQFF
TRBJ2-5	TRBD1	TRBV14	CASSQTGNQETQYF
TRBJ2-1	NA	TRBV7-2	CASSLGAGIRNEQFF